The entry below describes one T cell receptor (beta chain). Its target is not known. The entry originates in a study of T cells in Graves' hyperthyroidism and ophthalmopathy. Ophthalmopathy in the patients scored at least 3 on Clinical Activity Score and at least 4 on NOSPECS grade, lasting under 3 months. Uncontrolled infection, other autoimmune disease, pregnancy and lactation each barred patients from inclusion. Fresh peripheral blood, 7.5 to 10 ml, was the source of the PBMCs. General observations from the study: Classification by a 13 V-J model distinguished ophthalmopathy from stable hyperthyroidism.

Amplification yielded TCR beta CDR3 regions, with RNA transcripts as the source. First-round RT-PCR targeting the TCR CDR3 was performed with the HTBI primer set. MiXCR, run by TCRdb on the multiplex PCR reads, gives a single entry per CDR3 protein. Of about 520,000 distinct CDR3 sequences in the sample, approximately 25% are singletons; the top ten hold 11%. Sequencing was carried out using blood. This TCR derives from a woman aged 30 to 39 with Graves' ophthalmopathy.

The CDR3: CASSLRALNTEAFF. The CDR3 region has the DNA TGTGCCAGCAGCCTCCGCGCATTGAACACTGAAGCTTTCTTT. This chain uses TRBV7-9 with TRBJ1-1; D is unclear. CDR3 length equals 14 residues. Germline V gene sequence: CDR1 SEHNR, CDR2 FQNEAQ (reference sequence). Trimming removed 5 bases from V and 0 bases from J, with 10 bases in between. Based on the CDR3 plus reference TRBV7-9 and TRBJ1-1, the full variable domain is DTGVSQNPRHKITKRGQNVTFRCDPISEHNRLYWYRQTLGQGPEFLTYFQNEAQLEKSRLLSDRFSAERPKGSFSTLEIQRTEQGDSAMYLCASSLRALNTEAFFGQGTRLTVV.